What follows is one T cell receptor (beta chain) and its context. There is no known antigen for this receptor. The sample holds no much larger clone one base away, and base qualities are not on file. The time point label corresponds to: cells obtained before transplantation from donor or recipient. CD3+CD4+ and CD3+CD8+ populations were FACS-sorted from unstimulated pre-transplant donor and recipient cells taken from spleen or lymph nodes. The CDR3, from cysteine to phenylalanine, totals 13 residues. The only DNA kept is the CDR3, 39 bases in frame from the first base. V was cut back by 3 bases and J by 3 bases, leaving a gap of 12 bases between them. CDR1 SQVTM and CDR2 ANQGSEA were looked up in the germline V gene. The sample comes from a study of graft-versus-host responses after intestinal transplantation (dated by TCRdb to about 2021). Regarding the study in general: Multivisceral, liver-intestinal, or isolated intestinal transplants were received by the recipients. Every recipient was given anti-thymocyte globulin induction, then maintenance tacrolimus and steroids for 2 to 3 years. After intestinal transplantation, graft-versus-host and host-versus-graft alloreactive T cell clones in the graft, circulation and bone marrow were tracked using bulk TCR-beta CDR3 sequencing. Alloreactive clones were identified by sequencing pre-transplant mixed lymphocyte reaction products and comparing these products with unstimulated pre-transplant donor and recipient T cells. Of the 20 to 25 intestinal transplant recipients enrolled in the cohort, one of whom was a retransplant, 3 patients without pretransplant specimens were excluded. A peak of at least 4% donor T cells among recipient peripheral blood mononuclear cells was the definition used for donor T cell macrochimerism. Instead of going to the commercial service, samples from a few later patients were sequenced in-house on an Illumina MiSeq and processed with MiXCR.

Library preparation employed the immunoSEQ multiplex PCR assay. For most patients, genomic DNA was isolated with the Qiagen DNeasy Blood and Tissue Kit and shipped frozen to Adaptive Biotechnologies for TCR sequencing. For most patients, high-throughput TCR-beta CDR3 sequencing of genomic DNA was performed by Adaptive Biotechnologies. On the study's bioinformatics: Adaptive's ImmunoSEQ software supplied the TCR sequencing data for under 20 patients, while MiXCR and VDJtools were used to process three other patients. To correct CD4 versus CD8 sorting errors, sequences present in both subsets at a frequency ratio below 5:1 were removed. CDR3 nucleotide sequences shared between donor and recipient were removed because the origin of such sequences could not be assigned. At least 2-fold expansion over unstimulated cells and a minimum CFSE-low frequency of 0.002% (template counts) or 0.001% (read counts) were required for clones to be classified as alloreactive. Clones were considered mappable if detected in sequenced pre-transplant spleen, lymph node, or MLR CFSE-low populations of the donor or recipient. Cumulative frequency of alloreactive clones was calculated as a percentage of all sequences weighted by copy number. In its TCRdb copy, this immuneACCESS table keeps in-frame sequences only and misses some clones. Where compared with another copy, unresolved V genes explain less than half of these, and the others have no known cause. V and J calls and clone size are those listed in that table; D and trimming were worked out from the DNA. For this sample there are 90,000 to 95,000 clones; around 90% appear just once. Together, the top ten hold under 0.55% of the sample.

Findings and caveats that apply to the study as a whole: GvH clones were found in recipient bone marrow, and some of the GvH clones appeared earlier in ileal mucosa or blood, which is consistent with an intestinal mucosal origin. Peak levels of circulating GvH clones were associated with declines in HvG clones early after transplant. Conclusions were limited by the relatively low number and heterogeneity of intestinal transplant patients. High GvH to HvG T cell clonal ratios were observed in the allografts of patients with donor T cell macrochimerism.

In this chain, TRBV29-1 is recombined with TRBJ2-7, and the D gene may be TRBD1, 6 bases matching. The source was unstimulated CD8+ T cells sorted from spleen or lymph node cells, collected before intestinal transplant. The TCR was taken from a human donor who received an intestinal transplant. The sequenced DNA: TGCAGCGTTGAGACGGGACAACTCTACGAGCAGTACTTC. It translates to CSVETGQLYEQYF.